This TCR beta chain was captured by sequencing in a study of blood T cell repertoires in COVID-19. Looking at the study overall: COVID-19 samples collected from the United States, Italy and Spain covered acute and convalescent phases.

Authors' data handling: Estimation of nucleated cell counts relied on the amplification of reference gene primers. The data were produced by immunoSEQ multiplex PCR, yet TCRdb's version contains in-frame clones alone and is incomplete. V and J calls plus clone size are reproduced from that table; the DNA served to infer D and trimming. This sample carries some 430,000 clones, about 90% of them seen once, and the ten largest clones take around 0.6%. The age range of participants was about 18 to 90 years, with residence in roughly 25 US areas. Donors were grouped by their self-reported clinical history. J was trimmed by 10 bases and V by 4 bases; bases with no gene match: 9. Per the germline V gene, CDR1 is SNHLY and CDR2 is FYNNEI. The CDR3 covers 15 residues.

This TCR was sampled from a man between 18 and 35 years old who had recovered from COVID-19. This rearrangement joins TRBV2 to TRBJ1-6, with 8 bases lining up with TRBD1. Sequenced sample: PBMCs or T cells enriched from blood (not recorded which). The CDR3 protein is CASSGAGGAISPLHF. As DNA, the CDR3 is TGTGCCAGCAGTGGGGCAGGGGGCGCAATATCACCCCTCCACTTT.